These 18 T cell receptor beta chains came from one sample sequenced in a study of regulatory T cells in long-lasting Graves disease. Time point indicated: newly diagnosed GD, antithyroid drugs for less than 3 months. From RNA extracted from PBMCs, the TCR library was made. Construction of the TCR beta libraries employed iRepertoire HTBI primers in conjunction with Arm-PCR of CDR3 regions. Via MiXCR, TCRdb re-called the multiplex PCR reads, giving one row per CDR3 protein. The sample lists roughly 350,000 distinct CDR3 sequences; approximately 15% were seen once. These data were also filed under a second study, of T cells in Graves' hyperthyroidism and ophthalmopathy.

Sequencing used peripheral blood mononuclear cells (PBMCs), obtained at new diagnosis, from a patient treated with antithyroid drugs. The source of these receptors is a man aged 40-50 years with Graves disease.

A note on this clonotype: This may be a read error: a much more frequent sequence differs by one nucleotide. The V and J genes are TRBV11-2 and TRBJ2-7; the match to TRBD1 covers 9 bases. The CDR3 runs to 16 residues. CDR1 and CDR2 (germline): SGHAT, FQNNGV. Trimming removed 1 base from V and 1 base from J; junction bases left unmatched: 5. The CDR3 bases are TGTGCCAGCAGCTTAGGCCGACAGGGGGGTTCCTACGAGCAGTACTTC. Translated, it gives CASSLGRQGGSYEQYF.

In its sample, this clonotype was seen many times. The rearrangement links TRBV3-1 to TRBJ2-5; 7 bases agree with TRBD2. The germline V gene encodes CDR1 LGHDT and CDR2 YNNKEL (reference sequence). V gave up 5 bases and J gave up 5 bases; unmatched junction bases: 5. This CDR3 contains 13 residues. CDR3 in DNA: TGTGCCAGCAGCAAAAACGGGGGGGAGACCCAGTACTTC. Translated: CASSKNGGETQYF.

This clonotype occurred many times. This chain links TRBV28 with TRBJ2-7, with a possible D match to TRBD2 (6 bases). The ends were cut back, 3 bases at V and 5 bases at J, with 17 bases in the middle. This CDR3 is 15 amino acids long. CDR1 and CDR2 from the germline V gene are MDHEN and SYDVKM. The DNA of the CDR3 is TGTGCCAGCAGTTTGGGACTGCAGGGAGGCCACGAGCAGTACTTC. It translates to CASSLGLQGGHEQYF.

In this sample, this clonotype turned up many times. The V gene is TRBV28, the J gene TRBJ2-1; 7 bases line up with TRBD1. Germline trimming cut 10 bases from V and 4 bases from J; bases unmatched to any gene: 10. From germline, CDR1 is MDHEN and CDR2 SYDVKM. The CDR3 totals 14 residues. CDR3 in amino acids: CAIQGQTQYNEQFF. The CDR3 coding sequence is TGTGCCATACAGGGACAGACGCAATACAATGAGCAGTTCTTC.

This clonotype was detected a few times. The rearrangement joins TRBV5-1 to TRBJ2-5; the D is unclear. The CDR3 length is 15 residues. Per the germline V gene, CDR1 is SGHRS and CDR2 is YFSETQ. Trimming shortened V by 2 bases and J by 2 bases, and 13 bases separated the two germline ends. The CDR3 here is CASSFFETVQETQYF. CDR3 DNA: TGCGCCAGCAGCTTTTTCGAAACAGTTCAAGAGACCCAGTACTTC.

This clonotype was recorded at least ten times. The CDR3 loop is CASSSAGGRADTQYF. CDR3 DNA sequence: TGTGCCAGCAGCTCCGCAGGGGGCAGAGCAGATACGCAGTATTTT. This chain uses TRBV28 with TRBJ2-3; 8 nucleotides agree with TRBD1. Germline lookup yields CDR1 MDHEN and CDR2 SYDVKM. The V segment lost 6 bases and the J segment 4 bases; nucleotides outside the gene matches: 9. CDR3 length: 15 residues.

This clonotype was recorded many times. CDR3 residues: CASSLLAGVYNEQFF. Here the CDR3 DNA reads TGTGCCAGCAGCCTACTAGCGGGGGTTTACAATGAGCAGTTCTTC. V and J are TRBV7-3 and TRBJ2-1; TRBD2 matches 11 bases. The CDR3 runs 15 residues. Per germline, CDR1 SGHTA and CDR2 FQGTGA. Unmatched junction bases numbered 4, after V lost 5 bases and J lost 4 bases.

Many counts were recorded for this clonotype. V usage is TRBV2 and J usage is TRBJ2-3, with TRBD2 matching over 7 bases. V shed 6 bases, J shed 4 bases, and the junction held 1 base outside the gene matches. The germline CDR1 and CDR2 sequences are SNHLY and FYNNEI. The CDR3 consists of 12 residues. CDR3 residues: CASRREADTQYF. The CDR3 coding sequence is TGTGCCAGCAGACGGGAGGCAGATACGCAGTATTTT.

The sample holds many counts of this clonotype. This chain uses TRBV6-5 with TRBJ1-2, with 9 nucleotides matching TRBD1. This CDR3 spans 13 amino acids. The J segment lost 7 bases and the V segment lost 4 bases, leaving 4 bases of the junction unmatched. The germline CDR1 and CDR2 sequences are MNHEY and SVGAGI. CDR3 amino acids: CASSSQGASGYTF. CDR3 nucleotides: TGTGCCAGCAGTTCACAGGGGGCGAGTGGCTACACCTTC.

This sequence joins TRBV19 and TRBJ1-1; D uncertain. The V gene lost 5 bases and the J gene lost 1 base, with 11 bases spanning the gap. The germline gives CDR1 LNHDA, CDR2 SQIVND (reference sequence). The CDR3 contains 14 residues. The CDR3 nucleotides read TGTGCCAGTAGTCGGGGTAAGGAGAACACTGAAGCTTTCTTT. It specifies CASSRGKENTEAFF.

This clonotype was found many times. This sequence joins TRBV24-1 and TRBJ2-5; TRBD2 agrees at 9 bases. The J segment lost 9 bases and the V segment lost 1 base, leaving 17 bases of the junction unmatched. Germline-derived CDR1 and CDR2 are KGHDR and SFDVKD. CDR3 length equals 18 residues. CDR3 protein: CATSDFPERSGGRGAQYF. The DNA for the CDR3 is TGTGCCACCAGTGATTTCCCCGAACGTAGCGGGGGACGGGGGGCCCAGTACTTC.

The chain carries TRBV28 and TRBJ1-2; D is ambiguous. V was pared by 3 bases and J by 4 bases, with 6 bases between. The CDR3 has 12 residues. From germline, CDR1 is MDHEN and CDR2 SYDVKM. CDR3 in amino acids: CASSLSSYGYTF. The CDR3 DNA reads as TGTGCCAGCAGTTTGTCCAGCTATGGCTACACCTTC.

In its sample, this clonotype was seen a few times. CDR3 sequence reads: CASSSGYPPYEQFF. The CDR3 DNA follows: TGTGCCAGCAGCTCTGGGTATCCCCCCTATGAGCAGTTCTTC. This chain uses TRBV7-2 with TRBJ2-1; D remains unclear. Germline V lookup: CDR1 SGHTA, CDR2 FQGNSA. CDR3 size: 14 residues. V dropped 4 bases and J dropped 8 bases, with 15 bases sitting between them. The full variable domain, its missing parts supplied by reference TRBV7-2 and TRBJ2-1, is GAGVSQSPSNKVTEKGKDVELRCDPISGHTALYWYRQSLGQGLEFLIYFQGNSAPDKSGLPSDRFSAERTGGSVSTLTIQRTQQEDSAVYLCASSSGYPPYEQFFGPGTRLTVL.

This clonotype occurred a few times. The chain has TRBV19 and TRBJ2-2, with TRBD1 matching over 7 bases. V lost 7 bases to trimming and J lost 7 bases; unmatched junction nucleotides: 6. The CDR3 runs to 13 residues. Germline V gene sequence: CDR1 LNHDA, CDR2 SQIVND (reference sequence). The CDR3 loop is CASNSQGIGELFF. The CDR3 DNA is TGTGCCAGTAACTCACAGGGGATCGGGGAGCTGTTTTTT.

Many counts were recorded for this clonotype. The germline gene is not matched at one end of the junction; a read error may be the cause. V usage is TRBV5-1 and J usage is TRBJ2-3, with D unclear. The CDR3 extends over 15 amino acids. Germline V CDR1 and CDR2: SGHRS, YFSETQ. The CDR3 is CASSFGDRSTDTQYF. The DNA for the CDR3 is TGTGCCAGCAGCTTCGGTGATAGGAGCACAGATACGCAGTATTTT.

The rearrangement joins TRBV18 to TRBJ2-3; 9 bases are shared with TRBD1. Germline V CDR1 and CDR2: KGHSH, LQKENI. With V trimmed by 2 bases and J by 6 bases, 9 bases remained unmatched. This CDR3 has 16 residues. This CDR3 is CASSPSVQGAGDTQYF. The CDR3 bases are TGTGCCAGCTCACCAAGTGTACAGGGGGCAGGGGATACGCAGTATTTT.

This clonotype was seen many times. This sequence joins TRBV5-6 and TRBJ2-1; 7 bases are shared with TRBD1. Germline trimming cut 0 bases from V and 4 bases from J; bases unmatched to any gene: 4. This CDR3 has 15 residues. Germline values: CDR1 SGHDT, CDR2 YYEEEE. The CDR3 spells CASSLAAGGYNEQFF. CDR3 sequence (DNA): TGTGCCAGCAGCTTGGCTGCAGGGGGATACAATGAGCAGTTCTTC.

This clonotype was counted ten times or more. The chain has TRBV6-1 and TRBJ1-1, with 7 nucleotides matching TRBD1. V gave up 11 bases and J gave up 8 bases; unmatched junction bases: 14. The CDR3 covers 13 residues. In germline, CDR1 is MNHNS, CDR2 SASEGT. The CDR3 sequence: CAGKNDRDGEAFF. The CDR3 nucleotides are TGTGCCGGTAAAAACGACAGGGACGGGGAAGCTTTCTTT.